A single sample is the source of the 3 T cell receptor beta chains below, sequenced in a study of memory CD4+ T cells and cytomegalovirus serostatus. Libraries were prepared by immunoSEQ multiplex PCR; TCRdb keeps only in-frame clonotypes and omits some of them. The data hold tens of thousands of clones, with about 70% observed a single time. Single viable CD3+CD4+CD8-CD45RO+ cells were sorted as the memory CD4+ T cells. Specimen: memory CD4+ T cells from blood. These receptors were taken from an adult in good health and CMV-seropositive.

This sequence joins TRBV28 and TRBJ1-3; no definite D call. The CDR3 extends over 14 amino acids. V was pared by 1 base and J by 6 bases, with 10 bases between. CDR1 and CDR2 (germline): MDHEN, SYDVKM. CDR3 protein: CASSLYGEVNTIYF. CDR3 sequence (DNA): TGTGCCAGCAGTTTATACGGGGAGGTAAACACCATATATTTT.

This sequence joins TRBV30 and TRBJ2-1; D gene unclear. V was clipped by 2 bases and J by 5 bases, with 16 bases between them. Germline CDR1 is GTSNPN and CDR2 is SVGIG (reference sequence). The CDR3 has 15 amino acids. CDR3 sequence reads: CAWSRLTYGHNEQFF. In nucleotides, the CDR3 is TGTGCCTGGAGTAGGTTAACTTATGGCCACAATGAGCAGTTCTTC. The entire variable domain, with the rest obtained from reference TRBV30 and TRBJ2-1, is as follows: SQTIHQWPATLVQPVGSPLSLECTVEGTSNPNLYWYRQAAGRGLQLLFYSVGIGQISSEVPQNLSASRPQDRQFILSSKKLLLSDSGFYLCAWSRLTYGHNEQFFGPGTRLTVL.

This chain links TRBV30 with TRBJ1-1, with 9 bases lining up with TRBD1. Germline V gives CDR1 GTSNPN, CDR2 SVGIG (reference sequence). This CDR3 has 14 residues. The V gene end was trimmed by 8 bases and the J gene end by 4 bases; junction bases not matched to a gene: 11. CDR3: CAGLNRGRSTEAFF. Written as DNA, the CDR3 is TGTGCCGGGTTAAACAGGGGGCGAAGCACTGAAGCTTTCTTT.